This is a list of T cell receptor beta chains from one sample in a study of cytomegalovirus exposure and HLA in healthy donors. TCRdb's table, derived via immunoSEQ multiplex PCR, lists solely in-frame clones and lacks some. The sample has tens of thousands of clones; under 70% are singletons. Material: PBMCs. These receptors were obtained from a young man in good health and CMV-seropositive. The CDR3 runs from the conserved cysteine through the conserved F or W. A D gene is named only where the DNA matches it firmly. Clone sizes are given selectively: once, few, many, or a class where the clone is expanded.

j_call | d_call | v_call | clone_size | cdr3_aa | cdr3_nt
TRBJ1-3 | NA | TRBV19 | NA | CATTLGGSGNTIYF | TGTGCCACCACTTTGGGGGGCTCTGGAAACACCATATATTTT
TRBJ2-7 | NA | TRBV29-1 | few | CSVDGLSDEQYF | TGCAGCGTTGATGGCCTCTCCGACGAGCAGTACTTC
TRBJ1-6 | TRBD1 | TRBV7-3 | NA | CASSGQGWNSPLHF | TGTGCCAGCAGCGGACAGGGGTGGAATTCACCCCTCCACTTT
TRBJ2-7 | NA | TRBV19 | few | CASSHKSEQYF | TGTGCCAGTAGCCACAAAAGCGAGCAGTACTTC
TRBJ1-4 | NA | TRBV5-1 | NA | CASSGGDTTNEKLFF | TGCGCCAGCAGCGGGGGGGATACAACTAATGAAAAACTGTTTTTT
TRBJ2-7 | TRBD1 | TRBV10-3 | NA | CAIREPTGGSNSYEQYF | TGTGCCATCAGAGAGCCTACAGGGGGCTCCAACTCCTACGAGCAGTACTTC
TRBJ1-2 | NA | TRBV7-2 | NA | CASSLVGRDSGYTF | TGTGCCAGCAGCTTAGTAGGCAGGGACTCTGGCTACACCTTC
TRBJ2-5 | NA | TRBV29-1 | NA | CSVTRTQGQETQYF | TGCAGCGTTACCCGAACCCAGGGGCAAGAGACCCAGTACTTC
TRBJ1-5 | TRBD1 | TRBV18 | NA | CASSASGTGSNQPQHF | TGTGCCAGCTCAGCCTCCGGGACAGGGAGCAATCAGCCCCAGCATTTT
TRBJ2-7 | TRBD1 | TRBV11-1 | NA | CASSDEPGQYYEQYF | TGTGCCAGCAGTGACGAGCCGGGACAGTACTACGAGCAGTACTTC
TRBJ2-7 | NA | TRBV5-1 | NA | CASSSSTEAYEQYF | TGCGCCAGCAGCTCATCGACGGAGGCCTACGAGCAGTACTTC
TRBJ2-7 | NA | TRBV11-2 | NA | CASSLEAGDSYEQYF | TGTGCCAGCAGCTTAGAAGCGGGTGACTCCTACGAGCAGTACTTC
TRBJ1-2 | TRBD1 | TRBV6-1 | few | CASGGTARDNYGYTF | TGTGCCAGCGGCGGGACAGCAAGAGATAACTATGGCTACACCTTC
TRBJ1-1 | NA | TRBV13 | NA | CASTQRYTEAFF | TGTGCCAGCACACAGAGATACACTGAAGCTTTCTTT
TRBJ2-2 | NA | TRBV7-2 | NA | CASSLSRGEAGELFF | TGTGCCAGCAGCTTATCCAGGGGAGAGGCCGGGGAGCTGTTTTTT
TRBJ2-7 | NA | TRBV5-4 | NA | CVSSRPGTQAYEQYF | TGTGTCAGCAGCCGACCCGGGACACAAGCCTACGAGCAGTACTTC
TRBJ1-5 | NA | TRBV7-2 | NA | CASSLDRTSSQPQHF | TGTGCCAGCAGCTTAGACAGGACATCGAGTCAGCCCCAGCATTTT
TRBJ2-7 | NA | TRBV27 | NA | CASSFKQGDEQYF | TGTGCCAGCAGTTTTAAACAGGGCGACGAGCAGTACTTC
TRBJ1-2 | TRBD1 | TRBV30 | once | CAWNPGQGHGYTF | TGTGCCTGGAATCCCGGACAGGGTCATGGCTACACCTTC
TRBJ2-7 | TRBD2 | TRBV4-2 | NA | CASSQAERASGSYEQYF | TGTGCCAGCAGCCAAGCCGAAAGGGCTAGCGGGAGCTACGAGCAGTACTTC
TRBJ2-2 | NA | TRBV29-1 | NA | CSVDTANTGELFF | TGCAGCGTTGATACAGCGAACACCGGGGAGCTGTTTTTT
TRBJ2-3 | TRBD2 | TRBV9 | NA | CASSVVSGGADTQYF | TGTGCCAGCAGCGTAGTCAGCGGGGGGGCAGATACGCAGTATTTT
TRBJ2-7 | NA | TRBV4-3 | NA | CASSLRGGEQYF | TGCGCCAGCAGCCTGAGGGGAGGCGAGCAGTACTTC
TRBJ2-7 | TRBD2 | TRBV27 | NA | CASRRELSFEQYF | TGTGCCAGCCGGCGGGAGCTCTCTTTCGAGCAGTACTTC
TRBJ2-1 | NA | TRBV15 | NA | CATSRTSYNEQFF | TGTGCCACCAGCAGAACAAGTTACAATGAGCAGTTCTTC
TRBJ2-7 | NA | TRBV11-3 | NA | CASSLSEGREQYF | TGTGCCAGCAGCCTCTCGGAGGGGCGCGAGCAGTACTTC
TRBJ2-7 | TRBD1 | TRBV5-1 | NA | CASSFTGQSYEQYF | TGCGCCAGCAGTTTCACGGGACAGTCCTACGAGCAGTACTTC
TRBJ1-1 | NA | TRBV9 | NA | CASSEGGSPGPEAFF | TGTGCCAGCAGCGAGGGAGGGTCTCCGGGGCCTGAAGCTTTCTTT
TRBJ1-1 | NA | TRBV25-1 | NA | CASSAPGGFANTEAFF | TGTGCCAGCAGTGCCCCAGGAGGGTTCGCGAACACTGAAGCTTTCTTT
TRBJ1-3 | NA | TRBV28 | NA | CASSPRRTGARKPAGNTIYF | TGTGCCAGCAGTCCTCGGCGGACGGGAGCAAGAAAACCGGCCGGAAACACCATATATTTT
TRBJ2-7 | TRBD2 | TRBV29-1 | NA | CSVEGRLAGLSYEQYF | TGCAGCGTTGAAGGTCGACTAGCGGGACTCTCCTACGAGCAGTACTTC
TRBJ1-1 | TRBD1 | TRBV28 | NA | CASSERDSEAFF | TGTGCCAGCAGCGAACGGGACAGTGAAGCTTTCTTT
TRBJ2-1 | TRBD2 | TRBV14 | NA | CASSRTAGVSNEQFF | TGTGCCAGCAGCCGGACAGCGGGAGTCAGCAATGAGCAGTTCTTC
TRBJ1-2 | NA | TRBV7-9 | NA | CASTGLSGSAGYTF | TGTGCCAGCACGGGACTCTCAGGGTCGGCTGGCTACACCTTC
TRBJ2-7 | TRBD2 | TRBV7-2 | few | CASSSGTSQYYEQYF | TGTGCCAGCAGCTCTGGGACTAGCCAATACTACGAGCAGTACTTC
TRBJ2-5 | TRBD2 | TRBV30 | NA | CAWATSGTGKTQYF | TGTGCCTGGGCGACTAGCGGGACAGGAAAGACCCAGTACTTC
TRBJ2-5 | TRBD2 | TRBV5-1 | NA | CASSLRASGGAGKTQYF | TGCGCCAGCAGCTTGAGGGCTAGCGGGGGGGCCGGAAAGACCCAGTACTTC
TRBJ2-7 | NA | TRBV29-1 | NA | CSVAPGVGYF | TGCAGCGTTGCACCAGGGGTTGGGTACTTC
TRBJ2-5 | NA | TRBV7-5 | NA | CVRSKGGPWETQYF | TGTGTCAGAAGCAAGGGGGGGCCTTGGGAGACCCAGTACTTC
TRBJ2-2 | NA | TRBV5-6 | NA | CASSRDSGELFF | TGTGCCAGCAGCCGAGATTCCGGGGAGCTGTTTTTT